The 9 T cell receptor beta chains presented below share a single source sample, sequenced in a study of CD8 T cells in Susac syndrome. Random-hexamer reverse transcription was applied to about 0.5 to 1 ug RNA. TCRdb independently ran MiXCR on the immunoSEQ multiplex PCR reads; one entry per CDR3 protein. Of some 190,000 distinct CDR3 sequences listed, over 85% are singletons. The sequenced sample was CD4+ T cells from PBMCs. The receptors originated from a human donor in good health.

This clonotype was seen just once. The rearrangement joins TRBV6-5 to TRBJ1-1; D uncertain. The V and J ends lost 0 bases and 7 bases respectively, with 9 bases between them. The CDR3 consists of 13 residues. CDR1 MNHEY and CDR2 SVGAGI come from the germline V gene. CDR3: CASSYSAADEAFF. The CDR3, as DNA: TGTGCCAGCAGTTACTCGGCGGCCGATGAAGCTTTCTTT.

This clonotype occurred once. The CDR3, as DNA: TGCGCCAGCAGCTTGGCCTTAGCGGAAGAGACCCAGTACTTC. This gives the protein CASSLALAEETQYF. V gene TRBV5-1 combines with J gene TRBJ2-5; tentatively, D is TRBD2 (6 bases). With 0 bases removed from V and 3 bases from J, the gap between germline ends came to 9 bases. Germline CDR1 is SGHRS and CDR2 is YFSETQ. The CDR3 is made up of 14 amino acids.

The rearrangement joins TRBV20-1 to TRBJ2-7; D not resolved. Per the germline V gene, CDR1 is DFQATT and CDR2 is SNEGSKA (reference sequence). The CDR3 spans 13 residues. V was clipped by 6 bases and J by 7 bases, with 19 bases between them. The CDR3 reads CSAPGPTSREQYV. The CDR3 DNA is TGCAGTGCCCCCGGGCCCACGTCCAGGGAGCAGTACGTC.

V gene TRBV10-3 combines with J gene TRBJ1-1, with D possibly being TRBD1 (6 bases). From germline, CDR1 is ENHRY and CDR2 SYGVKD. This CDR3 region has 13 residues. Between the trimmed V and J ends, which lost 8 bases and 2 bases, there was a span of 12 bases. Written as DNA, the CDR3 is TGTGCCATCGGGCGGGACACCAACACTGAAGCTTTCTTT. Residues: CAIGRDTNTEAFF.

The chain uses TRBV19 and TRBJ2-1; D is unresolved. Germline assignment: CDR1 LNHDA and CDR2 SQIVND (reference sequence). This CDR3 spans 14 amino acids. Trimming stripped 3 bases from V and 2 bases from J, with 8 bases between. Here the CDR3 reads CASSMVTAYNEQFF. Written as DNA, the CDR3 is TGTGCCAGTAGTATGGTAACAGCCTACAATGAGCAGTTCTTC.

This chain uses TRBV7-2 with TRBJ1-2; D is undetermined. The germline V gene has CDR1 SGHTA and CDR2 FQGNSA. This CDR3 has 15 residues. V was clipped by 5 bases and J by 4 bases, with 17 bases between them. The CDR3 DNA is TGTGCCAGCAGCCCTAGCGGCCAGCTTAGCTATGGCTACACCTTC. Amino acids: CASSPSGQLSYGYTF.

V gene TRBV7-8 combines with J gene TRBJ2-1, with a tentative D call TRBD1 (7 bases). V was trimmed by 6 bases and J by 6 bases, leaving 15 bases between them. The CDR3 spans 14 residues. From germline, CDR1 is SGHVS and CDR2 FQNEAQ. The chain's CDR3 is CASRANRGGNEQFF. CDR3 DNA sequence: TGTGCCAGCAGGGCTAACAGGGGAGGCAATGAGCAGTTCTTC.

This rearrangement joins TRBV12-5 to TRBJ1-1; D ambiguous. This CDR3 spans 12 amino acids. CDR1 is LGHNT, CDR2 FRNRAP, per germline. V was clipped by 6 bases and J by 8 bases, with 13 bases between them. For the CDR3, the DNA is TGTGCTAGTGGCACGTCCAACTCCGAAGCTTTCTTT. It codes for CASGTSNSEAFF.

CDR3 amino acids: CASSLWASGSSETQYF. The DNA for the CDR3 is TGCGCCAGCAGCTTGTGGGCTAGCGGGAGCTCTGAGACCCAGTACTTC. V usage is TRBV5-1 and J usage is TRBJ2-5, with TRBD2 matching over 10 bases. V shed 1 base, J shed 5 bases, and the junction held 8 bases outside the gene matches. Germline CDR1 is SGHRS and CDR2 is YFSETQ. The CDR3 runs to 16 residues.